There are a few counts of the clone carrying this T cell receptor beta chain. Its antigen is not identified. The data were obtained in a study of early T cells in non-severe SARS-CoV-2 infection. The study's findings and limits: VDJdb-based annotation leaned toward anti-spike CD8 responses and missed private and CD4 specificities.

TCRdb independently ran MiXCR on the 5' RACE reads; one entry per CDR3 protein. The table lists roughly 41,000 distinct CDR3 sequences, roughly 5.7% of them singletons. The CDR3 covers 15 residues. Trimming removed 0 bases at V and 4 bases at J, with 13 bases between. Germline values: CDR1 SGHRS, CDR2 YFSETQ. The sequenced sample was whole blood, obtained at baseline. This sequence originates from an adult who was a healthcare worker with PCR-confirmed SARS-CoV-2 infection or an uninfected control (not recorded which). This rearrangement joins TRBV5-1 to TRBJ1-2; D unresolved. As DNA, the CDR3 is TGCGCCAGCAGCTTGGATTTGACGGGTTTCTATGGCTACACCTTC. Translation gives CASSLDLTGFYGYTF.